The clone carrying this TCR beta chain has ten or more counts. TCRdb re-derived calls from the RACE reads in MiXCR, one entry per CDR3 protein. The sample has more than 85,000 distinct CDR3 sequences, roughly 8.5% seen once. This entry is derived from a study of human T cells and chemical hapten exposure. On the study more broadly: Largely, small differences in pooled library volume made per-sample TCR yields vary.

As to time point: pre-sensitization, week 0. Treatment described: therapeutic diphenylcyclopropenone sensitization with weekly scalp DPC. Blood collection took place prior to placing each patch test. The receptor was derived from a man aged 40-55 years with alopecia areata. Some clones in this sample may be carry-over from other donors' samples. This specimen was whole blood, taken in connection with sensitization to the hapten diphenylcyclopropenone (DPC).

CDR3 in amino acids: CAWTSKDTIYF. The CDR3 DNA reads TGTGCCTGGACCTCTAAAGACACCATATATTTT. The J gene is TRBJ1-3, the V gene TRBV30, with D unclear. Between the trimmed V and J ends, which lost 4 bases and 8 bases, there was a span of 9 bases. This CDR3 has 11 residues. The germline V gene encodes CDR1 GTSNPN and CDR2 SVGIG (reference sequence).